The rows below give T cell receptor beta chains drawn from one sample of a study of blood T cell repertoires in COVID-19. Sequencing was performed with immunoSEQ multiplex PCR; in TCRdb, only in-frame clones are kept and a portion is missing. Here the sample spans about 190,000 clones, around 82% being singletons. The material sequenced was PBMCs or T cells enriched from blood (not recorded which). All receptors come from an older woman with acute COVID-19. Each CDR3 is given with its conserved first and last residue. D genes are given only for firm matches. Some rows mark clone size as missing; the rest say once, few, many or name a class of expanded clone.

CDR3 DNA: TGTGCCAGCAGCTTAGATGTATCCCGGAGTCAGCCCCAGCATTTT; CDR3 protein: CASSLDVSRSQPQHF; D gene: -; J gene: TRBJ1-5; clone size: once; CDR3 length: 15; V gene: TRBV7-2
CDR3 DNA: TGTGCCAGCCTCAGGGGGCCGAACACCGGGGAGCTGTTTTTT; CDR3 protein: CASLRGPNTGELFF; D gene: TRBD1; J gene: TRBJ2-2; clone size: -; CDR3 length: 14; V gene: TRBV6-6
CDR3 DNA: TGTGCCAGAAGCGGACAGGGGGCGCGGGTCAATCAGCCCCAGCATTTT; CDR3 protein: CARSGQGARVNQPQHF; D gene: TRBD1; J gene: TRBJ1-5; clone size: -; CDR3 length: 16; V gene: TRBV5-3
CDR3 DNA: TGTGCCTGCTACCTAAAATCCCGGACTAGCGGGCTAGTCTACGAGCAGTACTTC; CDR3 protein: CACYLKSRTSGLVYEQYF; D gene: TRBD2; J gene: TRBJ2-7; clone size: -; CDR3 length: 18; V gene: TRBV30
CDR3 DNA: TGTGCCAGCAGTATTAGTCGCCGGGGCAATCAGCCCCAGCATTTT; CDR3 protein: CASSISRRGNQPQHF; D gene: -; J gene: TRBJ1-5; clone size: -; CDR3 length: 15; V gene: TRBV2
CDR3 DNA: TGTGCCAGCAGCAGGGGGCAGAACACTGAAGCTTTCTTT; CDR3 protein: CASSRGQNTEAFF; D gene: TRBD1; J gene: TRBJ1-1; clone size: few; CDR3 length: 13; V gene: TRBV7-2
CDR3 DNA: TGTGCCAGCAGCTTGGTGGGTAGCGGGGGGGCAGATATCGATGAGCAGTTCTTC; CDR3 protein: CASSLVGSGGADIDEQFF; D gene: TRBD2; J gene: TRBJ2-1; clone size: -; CDR3 length: 18; V gene: TRBV5-4
CDR3 DNA: TGTGCCAGCTCACCACCGGCCACAGGACCTGAGCAGTTCTTC; CDR3 protein: CASSPPATGPEQFF; D gene: -; J gene: TRBJ2-1; clone size: -; CDR3 length: 14; V gene: TRBV18
CDR3 DNA: TGTGCCAGTAACACGCAGGGGGCAATGGCAGATACGCAGTATTTT; CDR3 protein: CASNTQGAMADTQYF; D gene: TRBD1; J gene: TRBJ2-3; clone size: few; CDR3 length: 15; V gene: TRBV19
CDR3 DNA: TGTGCCAGCTCAGCAGCAATTGGACGGACAGCCTCACCCCTCCACTTT; CDR3 protein: CASSAAIGRTASPLHF; D gene: -; J gene: TRBJ1-6; clone size: -; CDR3 length: 16; V gene: TRBV18
CDR3 DNA: TGTGCCAGAGACAGGCACAATCAGCCCCAGCATTTT; CDR3 protein: CARDRHNQPQHF; D gene: -; J gene: TRBJ1-5; clone size: -; CDR3 length: 12; V gene: TRBV2
CDR3 DNA: TGTGCCAGCAGTTTAGGCGGCTCCAATTCACCCCTCCACTTT; CDR3 protein: CASSLGGSNSPLHF; D gene: -; J gene: TRBJ1-6; clone size: -; CDR3 length: 14; V gene: TRBV28
CDR3 DNA: TGCAGCGTTGAAAAGCGGGCGGGACGTTACAATGAGCAGTTCTTC; CDR3 protein: CSVEKRAGRYNEQFF; D gene: -; J gene: TRBJ2-1; clone size: -; CDR3 length: 15; V gene: TRBV29-1
CDR3 DNA: TGTGCCAGCAGTTTATTAAGCAATCAGCCCCAGCATTTT; CDR3 protein: CASSLLSNQPQHF; D gene: -; J gene: TRBJ1-5; clone size: -; CDR3 length: 13; V gene: TRBV12-3/TRBV12-4
CDR3 DNA: TGTGCCAGCAGCTCGTTCCAGGGTTGGTTCGAGCAGTACTTC; CDR3 protein: CASSSFQGWFEQYF; D gene: -; J gene: TRBJ2-7; clone size: -; CDR3 length: 14; V gene: TRBV7-9
CDR3 DNA: TGTGCCAGCAGCATTCCGGACTATTTAGATACCCACATCGATCCCGGAGAGACCCAGTACTTC; CDR3 protein: CASSIPDYLDTHIDPGETQYF; D gene: -; J gene: TRBJ2-5; clone size: -; CDR3 length: 21; V gene: TRBV7-6
CDR3 DNA: TGTGCCAGTAGTGAAACCGGGACAAGGCCCGGGGAGCTGTTTTTT; CDR3 protein: CASSETGTRPGELFF; D gene: -; J gene: TRBJ2-2; clone size: -; CDR3 length: 15; V gene: TRBV19
CDR3 DNA: TGTGCCATCAGTGAGTCGGAGGAGTCGCTCGGCTACACCTTC; CDR3 protein: CAISESEESLGYTF; D gene: -; J gene: TRBJ1-2; clone size: -; CDR3 length: 14; V gene: TRBV10-3
CDR3 DNA: TGTGCCAGCAGCCGAGGGGGCGCGATGAACACTGAAGCTTTCTTT; CDR3 protein: CASSRGGAMNTEAFF; D gene: TRBD1; J gene: TRBJ1-1; clone size: -; CDR3 length: 15; V gene: TRBV7-8
CDR3 DNA: TGTGCCAGCACGCGGGGGTTTAGGGAAAAACTGTTTTTT; CDR3 protein: CASTRGFREKLFF; D gene: -; J gene: TRBJ1-4; clone size: -; CDR3 length: 13; V gene: TRBV12-3/TRBV12-4
CDR3 DNA: TGTGCCAGTAGCCGGACTAGCGGGGGTTATGAGCAGTTCTTC; CDR3 protein: CASSRTSGGYEQFF; D gene: TRBD2; J gene: TRBJ2-1; clone size: few; CDR3 length: 14; V gene: TRBV19
CDR3 DNA: TGTGCCAGCAGCTTGGGGGGGACTTGGGCCTACGAGCAGTACTTC; CDR3 protein: CASSLGGTWAYEQYF; D gene: TRBD2; J gene: TRBJ2-7; clone size: -; CDR3 length: 15; V gene: TRBV7-2
CDR3 DNA: TGCAGCGCAAGACTAGGAGGTCCCTACGAGCAGTACTTC; CDR3 protein: CSARLGGPYEQYF; D gene: -; J gene: TRBJ2-7; clone size: -; CDR3 length: 13; V gene: TRBV29-1
CDR3 DNA: TGTGCCAGCAGCTTCGACACAGGGGGCGGCTATGGCTACACCTTC; CDR3 protein: CASSFDTGGGYGYTF; D gene: TRBD1; J gene: TRBJ1-2; clone size: -; CDR3 length: 15; V gene: TRBV7-2
CDR3 DNA: TGTGCCAGCAGGAGCGGGACAGGGAACACTGAAGCTTTCTTT; CDR3 protein: CASRSGTGNTEAFF; D gene: TRBD1; J gene: TRBJ1-1; clone size: -; CDR3 length: 14; V gene: TRBV6-5
CDR3 DNA: TGTGCCAGCAGGGGATCCGGGACAGAAACTAAACTGTTTTTT; CDR3 protein: CASRGSGTETKLFF; D gene: TRBD1; J gene: TRBJ1-4; clone size: -; CDR3 length: 14; V gene: TRBV7-2
CDR3 DNA: TGTGCCAGCAGCCACGACAGGGATTATTGGTCCGGGGCCAACGTCCTGACTTTC; CDR3 protein: CASSHDRDYWSGANVLTF; D gene: TRBD1; J gene: TRBJ2-6; clone size: -; CDR3 length: 18; V gene: TRBV5-6
CDR3 DNA: TGTGCCAGCAGTCCCCTGGGCGGGAAGGAGACCCAGTACTTC; CDR3 protein: CASSPLGGKETQYF; D gene: -; J gene: TRBJ2-5; clone size: once; CDR3 length: 14; V gene: TRBV7-2
CDR3 DNA: TGTGCCAGTAGAATTGGGACAGGGGGCGCGGGAGTGGAAAATGAGCAGTTCTTC; CDR3 protein: CASRIGTGGAGVENEQFF; D gene: TRBD1; J gene: TRBJ2-1; clone size: few; CDR3 length: 18; V gene: TRBV19